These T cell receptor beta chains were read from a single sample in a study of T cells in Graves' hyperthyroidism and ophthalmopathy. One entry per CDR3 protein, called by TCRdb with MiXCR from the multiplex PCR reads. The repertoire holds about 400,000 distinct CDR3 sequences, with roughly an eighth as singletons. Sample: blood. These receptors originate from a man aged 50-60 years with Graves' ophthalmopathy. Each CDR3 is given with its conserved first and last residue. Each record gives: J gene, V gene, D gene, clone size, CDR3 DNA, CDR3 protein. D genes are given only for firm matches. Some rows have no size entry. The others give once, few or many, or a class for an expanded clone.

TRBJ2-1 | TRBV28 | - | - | TGTGCCAGCAGAGGACGGAGCTACAATGAGCAGTTCTTC | CASRGRSYNEQFF
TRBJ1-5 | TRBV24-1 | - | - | TGTGCCACCAGTGATCCTACAGGGAGGAAGCCCCAGCATTTT | CATSDPTGRKPQHF
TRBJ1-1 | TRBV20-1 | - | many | TGCAGTGCAAGAGGCGTAGCTTTCTTT | CSARGVAFF
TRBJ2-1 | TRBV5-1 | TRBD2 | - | TGCGCCAGCAGCTTGGTGGGCGGGAGGCTGGTTAATGAGCAGTTCTTC | CASSLVGGRLVNEQFF
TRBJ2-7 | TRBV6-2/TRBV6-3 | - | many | TGTGCCAGCAGTTACTCGTTTTTAGGGCGTGGGAACGAGCAGTACTTC | CASSYSFLGRGNEQYF
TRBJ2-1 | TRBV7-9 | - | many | TGTGCCAGCAGCCCCGTGACATTAGACAATGAGCAGTTCTTC | CASSPVTLDNEQFF
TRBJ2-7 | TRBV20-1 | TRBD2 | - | TGCAGTGCTAGTTGGGCTAGCGGGGGGTCCTACGAGCAGTACTTC | CSASWASGGSYEQYF
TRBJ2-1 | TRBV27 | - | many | TGTGCCGTCCGGGGAAGCTCCTACAATGAGCAGTTCTTC | CAVRGSSYNEQFF
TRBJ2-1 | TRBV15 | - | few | TGTGCCACCAGCAGAGTGGGGGGACCTTCCTACAATGAGCAGTTCTTC | CATSRVGGPSYNEQFF
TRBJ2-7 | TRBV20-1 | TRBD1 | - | TGCAGTGCTAGAAGGGACAGGGGAGCAGAGCAGTACTTC | CSARRDRGAEQYF
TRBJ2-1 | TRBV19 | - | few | TGTGCCAGTAGTATGAGCGGTAGCTCCTACAATGAGCAGTTCTTC | CASSMSGSSYNEQFF
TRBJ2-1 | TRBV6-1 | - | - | TGTGCCAGCAGCCGAACTCTAGCTGCGGGCGTCTACAATGAGCAGTTCTTC | CASSRTLAAGVYNEQFF
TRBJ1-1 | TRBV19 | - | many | TGTGCCAGTCGAGACACTGAAGCTTTCTTT | CASRDTEAFF
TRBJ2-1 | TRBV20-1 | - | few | TGCAGTGCCAGCCTGATGGGGGGGCCCATTAAACCGGGGAATGAGCAGTTCTTC | CSASLMGGPIKPGNEQFF
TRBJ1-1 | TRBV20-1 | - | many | TGCAGTGCTAGAGATCTCCTCTCCGCCGGGGCGGCTGAAGCTTTCTTT | CSARDLLSAGAAEAFF
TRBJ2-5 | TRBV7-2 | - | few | TGTGCCAGCAGCCCCGGGGGCGGGACTCAAGAGACCCAGTACTTC | CASSPGGGTQETQYF
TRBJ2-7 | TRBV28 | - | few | TGTGCCAGCAGTCCGGGACCCTCGGGGCAGTACTTC | CASSPGPSGQYF
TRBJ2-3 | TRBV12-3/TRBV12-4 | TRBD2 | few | TGTGCCAGCAGTTTAAGTCGACTAGCGGGAGTGTCGGCAGATACGCAGTATTTT | CASSLSRLAGVSADTQYF
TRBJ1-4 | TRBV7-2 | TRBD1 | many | TGTGCCAGCTCGAAGGGGGCGGGAGAAAAACTGTTTTTT | CASSKGAGEKLFF
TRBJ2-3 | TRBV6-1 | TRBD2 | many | TGTGCCAGCAGCGTGAACGGGCTAGCGGGAGGGCCCACCGATACGCAGTATTTT | CASSVNGLAGGPTDTQYF
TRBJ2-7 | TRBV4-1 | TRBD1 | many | TGCGCCAGCAGCCGGGGACAGGCTCAGGGTTCCTACGAGCAGTACTTC | CASSRGQAQGSYEQYF
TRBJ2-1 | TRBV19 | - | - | TGTGCCAGTAGTACAGGGACCCTGCTGAGCAATGAGCAGTTCTTC | CASSTGTLLSNEQFF
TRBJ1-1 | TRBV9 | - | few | TGTGCCAGCAGCGCCCATCATCTGGGTTCCACTGAAGCTTTCTTT | CASSAHHLGSTEAFF
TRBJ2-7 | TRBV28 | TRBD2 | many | TGTGCCAGCACCAGCGGGAGAGTGACCTACGAGCAGTACTTC | CASTSGRVTYEQYF
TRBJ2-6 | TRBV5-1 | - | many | TGCGCCAGCAGCCCAGGAAATAGGGATTGGGGCTCTGGGGCCAACGTCCTGACTTTC | CASSPGNRDWGSGANVLTF
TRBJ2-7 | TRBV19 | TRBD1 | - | TGTGCCAGTAATTGGGACAGGTCCTCCGGCGAGCAGTACTTC | CASNWDRSSGEQYF
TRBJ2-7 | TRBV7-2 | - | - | TGTGCCAGCAGCTTACTAGGGACCCAGGAAAACTACGAGCAGTACTTC | CASSLLGTQENYEQYF
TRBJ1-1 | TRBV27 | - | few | TGTGCCAGCAGTTTATCGTTTCGCACTGAAGCTTTCTTT | CASSLSFRTEAFF
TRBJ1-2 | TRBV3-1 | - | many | TGTGCCAGCAGCCAAGGAGATCGGACCTTCTATGGCTACACCTTC | CASSQGDRTFYGYTF
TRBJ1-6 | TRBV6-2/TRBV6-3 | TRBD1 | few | TGTGCCAGCAGTTTAAGTGCCGGACAGGGGCATAATTCACCCCTCCACTTT | CASSLSAGQGHNSPLHF
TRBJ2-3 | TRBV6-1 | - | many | TGTGCCAGCAACCGGGGCACAGATACGCAGTATTTT | CASNRGTDTQYF
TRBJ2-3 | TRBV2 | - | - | TGTGCCAGCAGAGAAGAACTTTTGACGCAGTATTTT | CASREELLTQYF
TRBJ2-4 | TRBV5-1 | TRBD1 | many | TGCGCCAGCAGCTCCGAACCCGGGACAGGGTGGATCATTCAGTACTTC | CASSSEPGTGWIIQYF
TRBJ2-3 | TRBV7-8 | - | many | TGTGCCAGCAGCAAGGACCTATCCGGCACAGATACGCAGTATTTT | CASSKDLSGTDTQYF
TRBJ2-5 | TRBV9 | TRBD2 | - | TGTGCCAGCTCTAGCGGCCTCGAGGAGACCCAGTACTTC | CASSSGLEETQYF
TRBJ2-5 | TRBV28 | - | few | TGTGCCAGCAGTAATAGCGGATCCCAAGAGACCCAGTACTTC | CASSNSGSQETQYF
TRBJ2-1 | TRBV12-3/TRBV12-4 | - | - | TGTGCCAGCAGCTTCGACGGGTCCTACAATGAGCAGTTCTTC | CASSFDGSYNEQFF
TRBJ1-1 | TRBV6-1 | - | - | TGTGCCACTGTCCAGGAGAACACTGAAGCTTTCTTT | CATVQENTEAFF
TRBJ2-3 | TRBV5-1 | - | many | TGCGCCAGCAGCTTTCGAGGGCGAAGGGACCCAGATACGCAGTATTTT | CASSFRGRRDPDTQYF